Listed below are T cell receptor beta chains from one sample, sequenced in a study of beta chain features in type 1 diabetes. Profiling relied on immunoSEQ multiplex PCR, and the TCRdb table lists in-frame clones only, not all of them. Here the sample spans about 130,000 clones, approximately 10% being singletons. The sequencing sample was made of central memory CD4+ T cells from blood. These receptor sequences come from a man aged 30 to 39 with type 1 diabetes. Each CDR3 is given with its conserved first and last residue. The order of the fields is CDR3 protein, J gene, V gene, CDR3 length.

CASSPQVAEDSPLHF,TRBJ1-6,TRBV18,15
CASSQVTGQDYIQYF,TRBJ2-4,TRBV4-2,15
CASTSGQGAGETQYF,TRBJ2-5,TRBV5-4,15
CASSSLSRGFSYNEQFF,TRBJ2-1,TRBV7-9,17
CASTRTGVNTDTQYF,TRBJ2-3,TRBV2,15
CASSLEVSEQYF,NA,TRBV11-2,12
CAWARDFNYGYTF,TRBJ1-2,TRBV30,13
CASGSFSLDTQYF,TRBJ2-3,TRBV6-6,13
CASSFGQGLLGTQYF,TRBJ2-5,TRBV7-8,15
CASSFGETQYF,TRBJ2-5,TRBV7-2,11
CASSLDFTDTQYF,TRBJ2-3,TRBV7-3,13
CASSFTQGDEQYF,TRBJ2-7,TRBV7-3,13
CASSKILDTGDIGYTF,TRBJ1-2,TRBV4-3,16
CASSLRASGGSTDTQYF,TRBJ2-3,TRBV9,17
CASSGQGGEYGYTF,TRBJ1-2,TRBV2,14
CASSVYNEQFF,TRBJ2-1,TRBV14,11
CASSLGAGGNTIYF,TRBJ1-3,TRBV7-8,14
CASVEGAYGYTF,TRBJ1-2,TRBV18,12
CASSFSGTGESGELFF,TRBJ2-2,TRBV11-2,16
CASSQGANNEQFF,TRBJ2-1,TRBV5-4,13
CASGGTMTGVQGEQYF,TRBJ2-7,TRBV12-5,16
CASSLGQGSDTQYF,TRBJ2-3,TRBV7-7,14
CASSRQGTVKEKLFF,TRBJ1-4,TRBV7-2,15
CASGQGHGYTF,TRBJ1-2,TRBV2,11
CASRGAVGEQYF,TRBJ2-7,TRBV25-1,12
CAWSVVGREDTGELFF,TRBJ2-2,TRBV30,16
CASSPGQQETQYF,TRBJ2-5,TRBV18,13
CASSLDVQGHEQFF,TRBJ2-1,TRBV11-2,14
CAISEWAVVQPQHF,TRBJ1-5,TRBV10-3,14
CSEKTGDGYTF,TRBJ1-2,TRBV29-1,11
CASSPGNEQFF,TRBJ2-1,TRBV18,11
CASSSSGANTDTQYF,TRBJ2-3,TRBV5-1,15
CASSKTGSTDTQYF,TRBJ2-3,TRBV6-6,14
CASSQEALGSYNSPLHF,TRBJ1-6,TRBV4-3,17
CSATDLEVGNEQFF,TRBJ2-1,TRBV29-1,14
CASKEGLAGSGSTDTQYF,TRBJ2-3,TRBV19,18
CASSRLAGGQETQYF,TRBJ2-5,TRBV18,15